The clone carrying this TCR beta chain was picked up a small number of times. Germline CDR1 is MDHEN and CDR2 is SYDVKM. Trimming cost V 6 bases and J 2 bases, with 11 bases left between them. CDR3 size: 14 residues. These data come from a study of human T cells and chemical hapten exposure. Via MiXCR, TCRdb re-called the RACE reads, giving one row per CDR3 protein. The repertoire consists of roughly 54,000 distinct CDR3 sequences, with 8.5% to 10% occurring once and the leading ten covering under 2%. Time point reported: patch test 2, 6 weeks after DPC sensitization. Treatment: therapeutic diphenylcyclopropenone sensitization with weekly scalp DPC.

Sequenced material: whole blood, taken in connection with sensitization to the hapten diphenylcyclopropenone (DPC). This TCR derives from a woman in her 50s with alopecia areata. Some clones in this sample may be carry-over from other donors' samples. The chain recombines TRBV28 with TRBJ2-1, with no clear D. CDR3 DNA: TGTGCCAGCAGCGGTTCGGCAACCTACAATGAGCAGTTCTTC. Protein product: CASSGSATYNEQFF.